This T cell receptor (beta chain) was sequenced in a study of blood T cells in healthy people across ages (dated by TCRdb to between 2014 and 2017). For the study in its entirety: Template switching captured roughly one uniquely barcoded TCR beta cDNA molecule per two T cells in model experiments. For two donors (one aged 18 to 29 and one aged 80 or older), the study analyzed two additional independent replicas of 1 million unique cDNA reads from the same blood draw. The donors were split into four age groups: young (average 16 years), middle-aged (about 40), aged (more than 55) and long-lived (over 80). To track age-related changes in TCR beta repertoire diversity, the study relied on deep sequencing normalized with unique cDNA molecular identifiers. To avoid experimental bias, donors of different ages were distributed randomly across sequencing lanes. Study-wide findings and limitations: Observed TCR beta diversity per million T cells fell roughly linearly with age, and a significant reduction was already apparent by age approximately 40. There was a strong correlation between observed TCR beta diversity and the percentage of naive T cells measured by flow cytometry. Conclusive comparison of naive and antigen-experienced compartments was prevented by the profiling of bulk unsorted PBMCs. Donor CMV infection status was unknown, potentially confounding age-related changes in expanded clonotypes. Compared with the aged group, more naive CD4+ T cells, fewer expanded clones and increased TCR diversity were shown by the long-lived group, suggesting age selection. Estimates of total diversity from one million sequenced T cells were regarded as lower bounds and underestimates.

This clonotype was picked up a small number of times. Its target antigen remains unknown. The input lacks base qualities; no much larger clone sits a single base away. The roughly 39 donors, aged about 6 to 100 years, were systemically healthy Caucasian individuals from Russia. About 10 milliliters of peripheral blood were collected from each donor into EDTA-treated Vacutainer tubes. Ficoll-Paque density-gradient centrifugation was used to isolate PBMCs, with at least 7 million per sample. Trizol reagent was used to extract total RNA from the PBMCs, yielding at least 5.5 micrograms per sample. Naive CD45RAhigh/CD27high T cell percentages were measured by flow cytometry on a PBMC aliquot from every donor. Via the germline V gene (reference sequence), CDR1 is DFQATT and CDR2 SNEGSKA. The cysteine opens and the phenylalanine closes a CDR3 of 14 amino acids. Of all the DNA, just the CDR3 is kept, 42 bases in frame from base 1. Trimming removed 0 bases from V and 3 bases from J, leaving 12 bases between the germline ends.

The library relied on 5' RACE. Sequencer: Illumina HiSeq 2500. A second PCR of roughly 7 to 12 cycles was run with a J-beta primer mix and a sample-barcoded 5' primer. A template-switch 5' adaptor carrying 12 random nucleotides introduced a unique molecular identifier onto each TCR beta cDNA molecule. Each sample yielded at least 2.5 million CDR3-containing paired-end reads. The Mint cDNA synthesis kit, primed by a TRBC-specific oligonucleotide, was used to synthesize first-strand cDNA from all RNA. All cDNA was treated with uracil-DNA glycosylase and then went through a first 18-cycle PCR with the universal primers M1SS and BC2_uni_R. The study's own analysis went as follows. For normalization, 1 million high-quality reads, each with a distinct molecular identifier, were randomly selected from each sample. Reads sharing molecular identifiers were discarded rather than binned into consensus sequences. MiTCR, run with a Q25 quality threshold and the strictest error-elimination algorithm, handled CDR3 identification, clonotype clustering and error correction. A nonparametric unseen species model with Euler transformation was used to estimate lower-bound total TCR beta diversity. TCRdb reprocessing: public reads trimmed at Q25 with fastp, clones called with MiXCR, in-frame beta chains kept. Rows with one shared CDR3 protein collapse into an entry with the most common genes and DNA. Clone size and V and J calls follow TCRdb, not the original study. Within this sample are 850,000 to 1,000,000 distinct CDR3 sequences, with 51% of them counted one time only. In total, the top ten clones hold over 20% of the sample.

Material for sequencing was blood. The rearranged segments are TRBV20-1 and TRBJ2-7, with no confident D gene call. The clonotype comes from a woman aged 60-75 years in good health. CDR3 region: CSARDLRPHYEQYF. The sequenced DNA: TGCAGTGCTAGAGATCTCAGACCACACTACGAGCAGTACTTC.